This TCR beta chain stems from a study of T cell changes during pregnancy in multiple sclerosis. The protocol was immunoSEQ multiplex PCR, while the TCRdb copy is restricted to in-frame clones and leaves out a portion. The sample has more than 75,000 clones, about 95% seen once. CDR3 size: 15 residues. CDR1 and CDR2 (germline): GTSNPN, SVGIG (reference sequence). V shed 2 bases, J shed 2 bases, and the junction held 5 bases outside the gene matches. The clonotype was recovered from a female donor with multiple sclerosis, enrolled in a pregnancy study. The input for sequencing was peripheral blood, taken in the third trimester of pregnancy. The V gene is TRBV30, the J gene TRBJ1-1; 10 nucleotides align to TRBD1. The chain's CDR3 is CAWSIRTGGNTEAFF. CDR3 DNA sequence: TGTGCCTGGAGTATCCGGACAGGGGGAAACACTGAAGCTTTCTTT.